This entry lists 13 T cell receptor beta chains sequenced from one sample in a study of T cell repertoires in cytomegalovirus infection. Via MiXCR, TCRdb re-called the reads, giving one row per CDR3 protein. The table has 740,000 or so distinct CDR3 sequences, 35% seen once. Sequenced: PBMCs. Source of these receptors: a human donor in good health (CMV status not recorded). Some clones in this sample may be carry-over from other donors' samples.

The chain has TRBV19 and TRBJ1-5, with D hard to call. Germline V gene lookup returns CDR1 LNHDA and CDR2 SQIVND (reference sequence). The length of the CDR3 is 13 residues. With 7 bases removed from V and 2 bases from J, the gap between germline ends came to 9 bases. CDR3 sequence: CASIERGNQPQHF. The CDR3 DNA sequence: TGTGCCAGTATCGAGAGGGGCAATCAGCCCCAGCATTTT.

The V gene is TRBV9, the J gene TRBJ1-1, with TRBD1 identical over 7 bases. The CDR3 consists of 15 residues. Germline lookup yields CDR1 SGDLS and CDR2 YYNGEE. With V trimmed by 0 bases and J by 0 bases, 2 bases remained unmatched. In DNA, the CDR3 is TGTGCCAGCAGCGTAGGTGGGACAGTGAACACTGAAGCTTTCTTT. It yields the protein CASSVGGTVNTEAFF.

The chain is built from TRBV6-6 and TRBJ2-5, with TRBD1 identical over 7 bases. CDR3 length: 17 residues. Germline CDR1 reads MNHNY; CDR2 reads SVGAGI (reference sequence). V shed 2 bases, J shed 2 bases, and the junction held 11 bases outside the gene matches. The CDR3 is CASSYRDSSLPQETQYF. The DNA for the CDR3 is TGTGCCAGCAGTTACCGGGACAGCTCCTTACCACAAGAGACCCAGTACTTC.

This clonotype was counted many times. V and J are TRBV7-6 and TRBJ2-1; TRBD2 is a possible D gene (7 bases). Trimming took 1 base from V and 9 from J, leaving 13 bases between them. The length of the CDR3 is 14 residues. Germline values: CDR1 SGHVS, CDR2 FNYEAQ. As DNA, the CDR3 is TGTGCCAGCAGCTTAGGGGCGGGGGCAACTGAGCAGTTCTTC. Protein product: CASSLGAGATEQFF.

This clonotype was seen a handful of times. This rearrangement joins TRBV27 to TRBJ1-5; TRBD1 might be the D (5 bases). CDR3 length: 14 residues. Trimming took off 6 bases at V and 0 bases at J, with 9 bases between the two ends. Germline lookup yields CDR1 MNHEY and CDR2 SMNVEV (reference sequence). CDR3 nucleotide sequence: TGTGCCAGCAGCGACAGTGATAGCAATCAGCCCCAGCATTTT. It is translated as CASSDSDSNQPQHF.

This clonotype was recorded a few times. The DNA for the CDR3 is TGTGCCAGCAGTTATAACCCTACAGGAGGGGGCAATCAGCCCCAGCATTTT. Translating gives CASSYNPTGGGNQPQHF. The chain uses TRBV6-2 or TRBV6-3 and TRBJ1-5; possibly TRBD1 for D (5 bases). CDR3 size: 17 residues. V lost 3 bases to trimming and J lost 2 bases, with 17 bases between them. Germline CDR1 and CDR2: MNHEY and SVGEGT.

V usage is TRBV19 and J usage is TRBJ1-5; no clear D gene. The CDR3 sequence is 15 residues long. Germline lookup yields CDR1 LNHDA and CDR2 SQIVND (reference sequence). Trimming took off 7 bases at V and 4 bases at J, with 17 bases between the two ends. This chain's CDR3 is CASTLRPRGNQPQHF. The CDR3, as DNA: TGTGCCAGTACCCTCCGACCCCGGGGAAATCAGCCCCAGCATTTT.

The chain has TRBV6-6 and TRBJ1-4; tentatively, D is TRBD1 (5 bases). Trimming stripped 1 base from V and 6 bases from J, with 12 bases between. Germline V gene data show CDR1 as MNHNY and CDR2 as SVGAGI (reference sequence). This CDR3 contains 15 residues. The chain's CDR3 is CASSYWGRVDEKLFF. CDR3 DNA: TGTGCCAGCAGTTACTGGGGCAGGGTGGATGAAAAACTGTTTTTT.

The chain is built from TRBV28 and TRBJ2-5, with TRBD2 identical over 9 bases. This CDR3 has 16 amino acids. V was pared by 4 bases and J by 6 bases, with 12 bases of the junction left unmatched. Germline V gene sequence: CDR1 MDHEN, CDR2 SYDVKM. In DNA, the CDR3 is TGTGCCAGCAGTTCCCGGCGGGAGGGCCTTGGAAAGACCCAGTACTTC. Protein: CASSSRREGLGKTQYF. Based on the CDR3 plus reference TRBV28 and TRBJ2-5, the full variable domain is DVKVTQSSRYLVKRTGEKVFLECVQDMDHENMFWYRQDPGLGLRLIYFSYDVKMKEKGDIPEGYSVSREKKERFSLILESASTNQTSMYLCASSSRREGLGKTQYFGPGTRLLVL.

This rearrangement joins TRBV30 to TRBJ1-1; D not certain. CDR1 GTSNPN and CDR2 SVGIG come from the germline V gene (reference sequence). This CDR3 contains 15 residues. The ends were cut back, 4 bases at V and 6 bases at J, with 21 bases in the middle. DNA for the CDR3: TGTGCCTGGAAATGGACGCCCGGTAATAGCCCTGAAGCTTTCTTT. It is translated as CAWKWTPGNSPEAFF.

This clonotype was recorded a few times. This chain links TRBV29-1 with TRBJ2-6; a possible D gene is TRBD1 (5 bases). Between the trimmed V and J ends, which lost 1 base and 4 bases, there was a span of 8 bases. Germline values: CDR1 SQVTM, CDR2 ANQGSEA. The CDR3 is 14 residues long. Written as DNA, the CDR3 is TGCAGCGTTGAAGGGTCAGGGGGGGCCAACGTCCTGACTTTC. Amino acid sequence: CSVEGSGGANVLTF.

V and J are TRBV20-1 and TRBJ2-1; D gene ambiguous. The length of the CDR3 is 15 residues. The germline gives CDR1 DFQATT, CDR2 SNEGSKA (reference sequence). V lost 5 bases, J lost 7 bases, and 21 bases lay in between. In DNA, the CDR3 is TGCAGTGCTGCTTCCCCACGGCCAAGTTCGAATGAGCAGTTCTTC. It specifies CSAASPRPSSNEQFF.

This clonotype has a handful of counts. The chain links TRBV24-1 to TRBJ1-1, with D perhaps matching TRBD1 (6 bases). The CDR3 has 13 amino acids. Germline loops: CDR1 KGHDR, CDR2 SFDVKD. Trimming removed 10 bases at V and 4 bases at J, with 15 bases between. CDR3: CATAHRAGTEAFF. The CDR3 coding sequence is TGTGCCACTGCCCACAGGGCTGGCACTGAAGCTTTCTTT.